This entry lists 12 T cell receptor beta chains sequenced from one sample in a study of T cell clonality in common variable immunodeficiency. Whole-study findings and limits: In common variable immunodeficiency, TCR beta chains reportedly carried fewer deletions and N-nucleotide insertions.

These receptors lack a known antigen. Sequenced by immunoSEQ multiplex PCR; TCRdb stores in-frame clones only, minus some. The sample is made up of almost 20,000 clones, none counted only once. Sequencing was performed on peripheral blood mononuclear cells. Receptors were obtained from a human donor with common variable immunodeficiency.

This clone was detected ten times or more. The read terminates 3 residues before the CDR3 end, so the remaining end is supplied by the germline J gene. This sequence joins TRBV5-1 and TRBJ1-3; weak D call: TRBD1 (6 bases). Germline values: CDR1 SGHRS, CDR2 YFSETQ. The CDR3 loop spans 15 amino acids. Trimming stripped 6 bases from V and 0 bases from J, with 13 bases between. The CDR3 loop reads CASKRQEGSGNTIYF. The covered CDR3 bases are TGCGCCAGCAAGAGACAGGAGGGCTCTGGAAACACC.

There are many counts of this clone. Coverage ceases 3 residues before the CDR3 finishes, and the germline J gene fills in the end. This sequence joins TRBV20-1 and TRBJ2-3, with a weak D call TRBD1 (6 bases). Germline lookup yields CDR1 DFQATT and CDR2 SNEGSKA (reference sequence). The CDR3 is made up of 12 amino acids. CDR3 loop: CSARDQGQTQYF. Partial CDR3 DNA: TGCAGTGCTAGAGATCAAGGACAGACG.

Comment on this clone: The read finishes 3 residues shy of the CDR3 end, and the germline J gene is used to complete it. The chain uses TRBV19 and TRBJ1-2; D unresolved. From germline, CDR1 is LNHDA and CDR2 SQIVND (reference sequence). V lost 7 bases, J lost 4 bases, and 13 bases lay in between. The CDR3 is 13 amino acids. The part of the CDR3 DNA that was read is TGTGCCAGTACCCCGGGGTCGGGCTATGGC. Translating gives CASTPGSGYG. The complete CDR3 reads CASTPGSGYGYTF.

This clone was counted only a few times. The read comes to an end 3 residues before the CDR3 does, leaving the germline J gene to fill in the end. V and J are TRBV18 and TRBJ2-5; D call uncertain. Germline V gives CDR1 KGHSH, CDR2 LQKENI. This CDR3 spans 14 amino acids. V was pared by 4 bases and J by 2 bases, with 11 bases between. The sequenced part of the CDR3 DNA is TGTGCCAGCTCACTAAACGCGATTCAAGAGACC. It specifies CASSLNAIQET. The whole CDR3 protein reads CASSLNAIQETQYF.

This clone came up many times. Coverage ceases 3 residues before the CDR3 finishes, and the germline J gene fills in the end. This chain joins TRBV4-2 and TRBJ1-4; no reliable D call. The CDR3 has 16 amino acids. Germline V lookup: CDR1 LGHNA, CDR2 YNFKEQ. V was pared by 1 base and J by 1 base, with 10 bases between. The CDR3 region is CASSQAVGETNEKLFF. The DNA read from the CDR3 is TGTGCCAGCAGCCAAGCGGTCGGGGAAACTAATGAAAAA.

There are many counts of this clone. The CDR3 extends 3 residues past the end of the read, so its final part is completed from the germline J gene. The chain recombines TRBV19 with TRBJ2-3; 9 bases match TRBD2. The trim removed 3 bases at V and 6 bases at J, leaving 7 bases unmatched. CDR3 length equals 15 residues. Germline values: CDR1 LNHDA, CDR2 SQIVND (reference sequence). CDR3 region: CASSILAGPKDTQYF. Partial CDR3 DNA: TGTGCCAGTAGTATTCTAGCGGGACCCAAGGATACG.

This clone has more than one count but fewer than ten. The read gets to within 3 residues of the CDR3 end, and the germline J gene fills in the rest. The chain is built from TRBV19 and TRBJ2-3, with D perhaps matching TRBD1 or TRBD2 (5 bases each). This CDR3 contains 12 residues. Per the germline V gene, CDR1 is LNHDA and CDR2 is SQIVND (reference sequence). CDR3 DNA, as far as it was read: TGTGCCAGTAGAGCAGGGTCGAGGGCG. This encodes CASRAGSRA. In full, the CDR3 reads CASRAGSRAQYF.

This clone has ten or more counts. The read ends 3 residues early relative to the CDR3; the germline J gene fills the gap. The rearrangement links TRBV18 to TRBJ1-4, with D possibly TRBD1 on 5 matching bases. V lost 3 bases to trimming and J lost 4 bases, with 12 bases between them. Germline V gene sequence: CDR1 KGHSH, CDR2 LQKENI. The CDR3 has 15 residues. CDR3 bases read: TGTGCCAGCTCACCTCCTCAGGGACTTAATGAAAAA. It encodes CASSPPQGLNEK. In full, the CDR3 reads CASSPPQGLNEKLFF.

This clone was counted many times. From the germline J gene comes the end of the CDR3, since the read stops 3 residues before it. This rearrangement joins TRBV5-1 to TRBJ1-1; 7 bases match TRBD1. After removal of 2 bases from V and 0 bases from J, the junction contained 7 bases not matched to a gene. The CDR3 has 16 residues. Germline-derived CDR1 and CDR2 are SGHRS and YFSETQ. Incomplete CDR3 DNA: TGCGCCAGCAGCTTCTCGACAGGGTTGATGAACACTGAA. This sequence encodes CASSFSTGLMNTE. The entire CDR3 sequence reads CASSFSTGLMNTEAFF. Full variable domain (outside the CDR3, taken from reference TRBV5-1 and TRBJ1-1): KAGVTQTPRYLIKTRGQQVTLSCSPISGHRSVSWYQQTPGQGLQFLFEYFSETQRNKGNFPGRFSGRQFSNSRSEMNVSTLELGDSALYLCASSFSTGLMNTEAFFGQGTRLTVV.

At least ten counts were recorded for this clone. The CDR3 region is CASSDGQGGHTIYF. The DNA read from the CDR3 is TGTGCCAGCAGTGATGGACAGGGGGGACACACC. The chain has TRBV6-1 and TRBJ1-3; 10 bases match TRBD1. The read finishes 3 residues shy of the CDR3 end, and the germline J gene is used to complete it. Germline V gene sequence: CDR1 MNHNS, CDR2 SASEGT. The CDR3 covers 14 residues. Unmatched junction bases numbered 4, after V lost 3 bases and J lost 8 bases.

This clone came up many times. The CDR3 end lies 3 residues beyond the end of the read and is filled in from the germline J gene. The V and J genes are TRBV7-6 and TRBJ2-1, with 10 positions matching TRBD2. The CDR3 spans 17 residues. From germline, CDR1 is SGHVS and CDR2 FNYEAQ. V lost 5 bases, J lost 3 bases, and 10 bases stayed unmatched. The sequenced part of the CDR3 DNA is TGTGCCAGCAGCCCGAAATCTAGCGGGGGAGTCTACAATGAG. Its protein product is CASSPKSSGGVYNE. The entire CDR3 protein is CASSPKSSGGVYNEQFF.

The sample holds many counts of this clone. The CDR3 end lies 3 residues beyond the end of the read and is filled in from the germline J gene. The rearrangement links TRBV7-9 to TRBJ1-2; 12 bases are shared with TRBD1. The ends lost 7 bases at V and 6 bases at J; junction bases unmatched: 9. The CDR3 has 15 residues. Germline V gene lookup returns CDR1 SEHNR and CDR2 FQNEAQ (reference sequence). The CDR3 DNA, read in part, is TGTGCCAGCATCAAATCGGGACAGGGGGCAAATGGC. Translation gives CASIKSGQGANG. The full-length CDR3 reads as CASIKSGQGANGYTF.